The T cell receptor beta chain described here comes from a study of breast tumors, draining lymph nodes, adjacent tissues. The study's findings and limits: Compared with basal-like, luminal-like tumors shared significantly more repertoire with nontumor tissue. Tumor repertoires ranked between lymph nodes and nontumor tissue in diversity, with V and J gene preferences. The data were judged consistent with most tumor T cells coming from lymph node and expanding in tumor. Data only fit, rather than demonstrated, lymph node origin of most tumor T cells.

This clonotype was observed many times. What it binds is unknown. TCRdb re-called the multiplex PCR reads through MiXCR, storing one row per CDR3 protein. This table has 15,000 to 16,000 distinct CDR3 sequences, around 49% appearing once. Germline CDR1 and CDR2: SGHRS and YFSETQ. The V and J ends lost 4 bases and 5 bases, in that order; junction bases with no gene match: 5. The CDR3 has 13 residues. This chain connects TRBV5-1 to TRBJ2-5; 7 bases are shared with TRBD1. This clonotype originated in a female donor with breast cancer. Some clones in this sample may be carry-over from other donors' samples. Specimen: tumor-adjacent breast tissue. DNA of the CDR3: TGCGCCAGCAGCGTGACAGGGTTGGAGACCCAGTACTTC. This sequence encodes CASSVTGLETQYF.